Detailed here is one T cell receptor (beta chain). This clonotype turned up a few times. It lacks a known antigen. Base quality data are lacking; no much larger clone is found one base away. Systemically healthy Caucasian individuals from Russia, about 38 in total and aged roughly 6 to 100 years, were included as donors. Each donor gave approximately 9.3 milliliters of peripheral blood, collected into EDTA-treated Vacutainer tubes. Ficoll-Paque density-gradient centrifugation was used to isolate PBMCs, with at least 6 million obtained per sample. Trizol reagent was used to extract total RNA from the PBMCs, yielding at least 5 micrograms per sample. Naive CD45RAhigh/CD27high T cell percentages were measured by flow cytometry on a PBMC aliquot from every donor. These data come from a study of blood T cells in healthy people across ages (dated by TCRdb to the mid-2010s). Context from the whole study: In model experiments, roughly one uniquely barcoded TCR beta cDNA molecule per two T cells was captured by template switching. Donors of different ages were randomly distributed across sequencing lanes to avoid experimental bias. The study measured age-related changes in TCR beta repertoire diversity using deep sequencing normalized with unique cDNA molecular identifiers. The donors were split into four age groups: young (average around 15 years), middle-aged (around 37), aged (about 56) and long-lived (under 90). For two donors (one aged 18 to 29 and one aged 80 or older), the study analyzed two additional independent replicas of 1 million unique cDNA reads from the same blood draw.

The study at large found these results: Compared with the aged group, the long-lived group had more naive CD4+ T cells, fewer expanded clones and increased TCR diversity, a pattern suggesting age selection. Observed TCR beta diversity per million T cells fell roughly linearly with age, and a significant reduction was already apparent by age roughly 40. Because profiling used bulk unsorted PBMCs, naive and antigen-experienced compartments could not be compared conclusively. Because the CMV infection status of the donors was unknown, age-related changes in expanded clonotypes may potentially have been confounded. Estimates of total diversity from one million sequenced T cells were regarded as lower bounds and underestimates. There was a strong correlation between observed TCR beta diversity and the percentage of naive T cells measured by flow cytometry.

Preparation of the library involved 5' RACE. The second PCR ran for roughly 6 to 11 cycles and used a J-beta primer mix along with a sample-barcoded 5' primer. A unique molecular identifier was introduced onto each TCR beta cDNA molecule by a template-switch 5' adaptor carrying 12 random nucleotides. At least 3 million CDR3-containing paired-end reads were obtained from each sample. The Mint cDNA synthesis kit, primed by a TRBC-specific oligonucleotide, was used to synthesize first-strand cDNA from all RNA. After uracil-DNA glycosylase treatment, a first 18-cycle PCR used universal primers M1SS and BC2_uni_R on all cDNA. The study's own analysis went as follows. For normalization, 1 million high-quality reads, each with a distinct molecular identifier, were randomly selected from each sample. Reads with shared molecular identifiers were discarded instead of being binned into consensus sequences. MiTCR, set to a Q25 quality threshold and the strictest error-elimination algorithm, was used for CDR3 identification, clonotype clustering and error correction. Lower-bound total TCR beta diversity was estimated with a nonparametric unseen species model using Euler transformation. TCRdb reprocessing: public reads trimmed at Q25 with fastp, clones called with MiXCR, in-frame beta chains kept. One record per CDR3 amino acid sequence lists the most common genes and DNA. What appears here as the V and J calls and clone size reflects TCRdb's work, not the paper's. The sample table holds over 1,500,000 distinct CDR3 sequences, of which about two fifths were seen once. Under 30% of the sample is in the top ten clones.

The V end gives up 2 bases and the J end 3 bases, leaving 15 bases in the junction not matched to a gene. CDR1 SGHKS and CDR2 YYEKEE are derived from the germline V gene (reference sequence). The CDR3 runs 18 residues from the cysteine to the phenylalanine. Just the 54-base CDR3 DNA is kept, in frame starting at base 1. The sample comprised blood. The origin of this receptor is a human donor in good health. The V and J genes are TRBV5-5 and TRBJ2-3, with 7 central nucleotides matching TRBD1. CDR3 sequence: CASSFGGQLLSRTDTQYF. The DNA reads as follows: TGTGCCAGCAGCTTTGGGGGACAGCTCCTTTCTCGTACAGATACGCAGTATTTT.